This TCR beta chain was sequenced for a study of blood T cell repertoires in COVID-19. Study information: Acute and convalescent COVID-19 samples came from the United States, Italy and Spain. Sources were T cells, B-cell-depleted T cells, or PBMCs; the material itself was cDNA or gDNA.

Seattle patient enrollment occurred during active infection, with longitudinal follow-up thereafter. Per the study methods: Researchers report that nucleated cell counts were estimated from reference gene primer amplification. TCRdb's table, derived via immunoSEQ multiplex PCR, lists solely in-frame clones and lacks some. The V and J calls and clone size were taken over from that table, and D and trimming were inferred from the DNA. The sample holds approximately 250,000 clones, 85% seen once. From germline, CDR1 is SGHRS and CDR2 YFSETQ. This CDR3 region has 14 residues. V shed 5 bases and J shed 0 bases, with 12 bases lying between them.

This receptor was taken from a man in his fifties or sixties with COVID-19, enrolled during active disease. Material: peripheral blood. The rearrangement joins TRBV5-1 to TRBJ2-7; possibly TRBD1 for D (6 bases). The CDR3 loop is CASRRGQSSYEQYF. CDR3 sequence (DNA): TGCGCCAGCAGACGAGGACAGAGCTCCTACGAGCAGTACTTC.